Below, 30 T cell receptor beta chains from the same sample are listed, as sequenced in a study of T cells after yellow fever vaccination. TCRdb re-called the 5' RACE reads with MiXCR, one entry per CDR3 protein. The sample has about 320,000 distinct CDR3 sequences; 3.5% to 4.5% are singletons. The specimen comprised PBMCs, sampled 15 days after the yellow fever booster vaccination. These receptors were taken from a man between 18 and 29 years old who received the YFV17D yellow fever vaccine.

Many counts were recorded for this clonotype. The chain links TRBV5-1 to TRBJ1-2; the D gene is possibly TRBD1 (6 bases). This CDR3 has 15 amino acids. V was cut by 3 bases and J by 0 bases, with 12 bases left in between. From germline, CDR1 is SGHRS and CDR2 YFSETQ. CDR3 in amino acids: CASSSRQAANYGYTF. CDR3 DNA: TGCGCCAGCAGCTCACGACAGGCCGCTAACTATGGCTACACCTTC.

The V call is TRBV4-1, the J call TRBJ1-3; tentatively, D is TRBD1 (5 bases). The germline CDR1 and CDR2 sequences are MGHRA and YSYEKL. The CDR3 extends over 16 amino acids. The germline V and J ends were trimmed by 1 base and 2 bases, with 12 bases remaining between them. CDR3 in DNA: TGCGCCAGCAGCCAAGTTCAGGGAGGCCCTGGAAACACCATATATTTT. It encodes CASSQVQGGPGNTIYF.

This clonotype has only a few counts. The J gene is TRBJ2-7, the V gene TRBV6-6; 9 bases are a match to TRBD1. With V trimmed by 2 bases and J by 3 bases, 5 bases remained unmatched. The CDR3 extends over 15 amino acids. The V gene's germline CDR1 is MNHNY and CDR2 SVGAGI (reference sequence). The CDR3 region is CASSYRDRVIYEQYF. In DNA form, the CDR3 reads TGTGCCAGCAGTTACCGGGACAGGGTGATCTACGAGCAGTACTTC.

This clonotype turned up a few times. The chain uses TRBV7-9 and TRBJ2-6; 7 bases line up with TRBD1. This CDR3 has 15 amino acids. With V trimmed by 7 bases and J by 2 bases, 5 bases remained unmatched. Germline-derived CDR1 and CDR2 are SEHNR and FQNEAQ (reference sequence). The CDR3 coding sequence is TGTGCCAGCACCGTGACAGGGCCTGGGGCCAACGTCCTGACTTTC. Its translation is CASTVTGPGANVLTF.

The chain uses TRBV12-3 or TRBV12-4 and TRBJ2-1; possible D gene TRBD1, 6 bases. V was cut by 7 bases and J by 1 base, with 14 bases left in between. CDR3 size: 15 residues. The DNA for the CDR3 is TGTGCCAGCACCACGACAGGAGAATCCTACAATGAGCAGTTCTTC. Protein: CASTTTGESYNEQFF.

This clonotype was seen repeatedly, ten times or more. The V gene is TRBV20-1, the J gene TRBJ2-3, with a tentative D call TRBD2 (5 bases). The V gene's germline CDR1 is DFQATT and CDR2 SNEGSKA (reference sequence). The CDR3 length is 14 residues. Trimming left V 0 bases short and J 6 bases short, with 13 bases between. CDR3 residues: CSARDPAGVDTQYF. CDR3 coding DNA: TGCAGTGCTAGAGATCCTGCGGGCGTGGATACGCAGTATTTT.

This clonotype was recorded a few times. The chain carries TRBV10-3 and TRBJ2-5, with unresolved D. Between the trimmed V and J ends, which lost 0 bases and 0 bases, there was a span of 2 bases. Germline-derived CDR1 and CDR2 are ENHRY and SYGVKD. The CDR3 covers 13 residues. CDR3 nucleotide sequence: TGTGCCATCAGTGAGTCTAACCAAGAGACCCAGTACTTC. It yields the protein CAISESNQETQYF.

This clonotype was observed a few times. The chain joins TRBV20-1 to TRBJ1-1; D is perhaps TRBD1 (6 bases). The germline V gene encodes CDR1 DFQATT and CDR2 SNEGSKA (reference sequence). The CDR3 extends over 13 amino acids. With 8 bases removed from V and 3 bases from J, the gap between germline ends came to 16 bases. The CDR3 DNA reads TGCAGTCCCAAGGGGGGCCCGGACACTGAAGCTTTCTTT. It specifies CSPKGGPDTEAFF.

This clonotype was detected many times. The chain combines TRBV20-1 with TRBJ1-4; tentatively, D is TRBD1 (5 bases). Looked up from germline, CDR1 is DFQATT and CDR2 is SNEGSKA (reference sequence). With 0 bases removed from V and 7 bases from J, the gap between germline ends came to 15 bases. CDR3 length equals 15 residues. The DNA for the CDR3 is TGCAGTGCTAGAGATTACGGAGGGGTCGGTGAAAAACTGTTTTTT. This gives the protein CSARDYGGVGEKLFF.

The chain couples TRBV7-9 to TRBJ2-3, with D possibly TRBD2 on 5 matching bases. Trimming stripped 6 bases from V and 2 bases from J, with 15 bases between. The CDR3 consists of 15 residues. CDR1 is SEHNR and CDR2 is FQNEAQ in the germline V gene (reference sequence). CDR3 in DNA: TGTGCCAGCAGTCGAGGACTCGTTGCCACAGATACGCAGTATTTT. Translated: CASSRGLVATDTQYF. The full variable domain, in which reference TRBV7-9 and TRBJ2-3 provide the parts outside the CDR3, is DTGVSQNPRHKITKRGQNVTFRCDPISEHNRLYWYRQTLGQGPEFLTYFQNEAQLEKSRLLSDRFSAERPKGSFSTLEIQRTEQGDSAMYLCASSRGLVATDTQYFGPGTRLTVL.

This clonotype was detected ten times or more. The chain uses TRBV27 and TRBJ2-3, with D possibly being TRBD1 (5 bases). Looked up from germline, CDR1 is MNHEY and CDR2 is SMNVEV (reference sequence). Trimming left V 4 bases short and J 1 base short, with 12 bases between. This CDR3 has 15 amino acids. DNA of the CDR3: TGTGCCAGCAGTTCCCCCCCGACAGGCACAGATACGCAGTATTTT. Its translation: CASSSPPTGTDTQYF.

A few counts support this clonotype. The V gene is TRBV4-3, the J gene TRBJ2-5; 9 bases are a match to TRBD1. Germline V CDR1 and CDR2: LGHNA, YSLEER. The CDR3 loop spans 15 amino acids. The V gene end was trimmed by 3 bases and the J gene end by 4 bases; junction bases not matched to a gene: 6. The CDR3 protein is CASSQGQGRPETQYF. CDR3 sequence (DNA): TGCGCCAGCAGCCAGGGACAGGGTAGACCAGAGACCCAGTACTTC.

This clonotype was counted between two and nine times. The genes are TRBV12-3 or TRBV12-4 and TRBJ1-4; tentative D call: TRBD1 (6 bases). V was clipped by 3 bases and J by 8 bases, with 16 bases between them. The CDR3 consists of 15 residues. The CDR3 sequence: CASSLGHSQGEKLFF. The CDR3 region has the DNA TGTGCCAGCAGTTTGGGACACTCCCAAGGGGAAAAACTGTTTTTT.

A few counts support this clonotype. The rearrangement joins TRBV4-2 to TRBJ2-3, with a possible D match to TRBD2 (5 bases). The CDR3 is 15 residues long. Trimming stripped 1 base from V and 4 bases from J, with 12 bases between. CDR1 and CDR2 from the germline V gene are LGHNA and YNFKEQ. This CDR3 is CASSQAQGSPDTQYF. The CDR3 DNA follows: TGTGCCAGCAGCCAAGCTCAAGGGAGCCCAGATACGCAGTATTTT.

Details on this clonotype: An end of the junction does not agree with germline; a read error may underlie this. The chain joins TRBV7-7 to TRBJ2-2, with 12 bases that match TRBD2. Per the germline V gene, CDR1 is SSHAT and CDR2 is FNYEAQ (reference sequence). This CDR3 is built from 15 residues. The CDR3 protein is CASSILAGGTGELFF. The CDR3 DNA reads TGTGCTAGCAGCATACTAGCGGGGGGCACCGGGGAGCTGTTTTTT.

This clonotype was detected many times. The chain combines TRBV20-1 with TRBJ2-7; 8 nucleotides line up with TRBD2. The V gene end was trimmed by 2 bases and the J gene end by 0 bases; junction bases not matched to a gene: 6. This CDR3 region has 15 residues. Germline V gene data show CDR1 as DFQATT and CDR2 as SNEGSKA (reference sequence). CDR3 nucleotide sequence: TGCAGTGCTAGATCGGCGGGGGGTAACTCCTACGAGCAGTACTTC. Protein product: CSARSAGGNSYEQYF.

At least ten counts were recorded for this clonotype. This chain joins TRBV10-3 and TRBJ2-3; 9 bases align to TRBD2. This CDR3 contains 15 residues. The V segment lost 3 bases and the J segment 7 bases; nucleotides outside the gene matches: 8. The germline CDR1 and CDR2 sequences are ENHRY and SYGVKD. The CDR3 is CAISEGLAGFYTQYF. The CDR3, as DNA: TGTGCCATCAGTGAAGGGCTAGCGGGGTTCTATACGCAGTATTTT.

This clonotype showed up many times. The chain has TRBV7-2 and TRBJ2-5; D perhaps matches TRBD2 (5 bases). CDR3 length: 16 residues. The V end lost 1 base, the J end lost 3 bases, and 15 bases lay between the germline ends. Germline V gene lookup returns CDR1 SGHTA and CDR2 FQGNSA. CDR3 sequence: CASSLDGVLVEETQYF. CDR3 sequence (DNA): TGTGCCAGCAGCTTAGACGGGGTGCTTGTGGAAGAGACCCAGTACTTC.

The V call is TRBV7-2, the J call TRBJ2-2; perhaps TRBD1 as D (5 bases). The V end was cut by 5 bases, the J end by 1 base, with 11 bases between. Germline loops: CDR1 SGHTA, CDR2 FQGNSA. The CDR3 is made up of 15 amino acids. DNA of the CDR3: TGTGCCAGCAGCCTGTACGGACAGAACACCGGGGAGCTGTTTTTT. This sequence encodes CASSLYGQNTGELFF.

This clonotype has a count of ten or more. The chain employs TRBV6-1 and TRBJ2-1; possibly TRBD1 or TRBD2 for D (5 bases each). This CDR3 region has 16 residues. Germline V gene sequence: CDR1 MNHNS, CDR2 SASEGT. V lost 4 bases to trimming and J lost 5 bases, with 18 bases between them. The CDR3 spells CASSVLTGTRDNEQFF. The CDR3 coding sequence is TGTGCCAGCAGTGTCCTGACCGGGACCCGAGACAATGAGCAGTTCTTC.

This clonotype was observed at least ten times. This chain uses TRBV5-1 with TRBJ2-3, with D perhaps matching TRBD2 (6 bases). V was shortened by 3 bases and J by 2 bases, with 10 bases between the two germline ends. The CDR3 has 14 amino acids. Germline V lookup: CDR1 SGHRS, CDR2 YFSETQ. The CDR3 DNA is TGCGCCAGCAGCTGGCGGGACCTCACAGATACGCAGTATTTT. Translation: CASSWRDLTDTQYF.

The table lists this clonotype with many counts. The rearrangement links TRBV7-3 to TRBJ2-3; 8 bases match TRBD1. Per germline, CDR1 SGHTA and CDR2 FQGTGA. The CDR3 consists of 15 residues. J was trimmed by 6 bases and V by 4 bases; bases with no gene match: 9. The DNA of the CDR3 is TGTGCCAGCAGCTCCTCAGGGGGCCCGGGTGATACGCAGTATTTT. It encodes CASSSSGGPGDTQYF.

The chain is built from TRBV4-3 and TRBJ1-2, with TRBD1 matching 10 bases. This CDR3 is built from 14 residues. The J segment lost 4 bases and the V segment lost 3 bases, leaving 2 bases of the junction unmatched. Germline V CDR1 and CDR2: LGHNA, YSLEER. The CDR3 loop reads CASSQGQGIYGYTF. In nucleotides, the CDR3 is TGCGCCAGCAGCCAGGGACAGGGGATCTATGGCTACACCTTC.

The chain joins TRBV5-6 to TRBJ2-5; D unclear. V dropped 4 bases and J dropped 2 bases, with 12 bases sitting between them. This CDR3 region has 14 residues. Germline CDR1 reads SGHDT; CDR2 reads YYEEEE. Written as DNA, the CDR3 is TGTGCCAGCAGCCCTGACACGGCACAAGAGACCCAGTACTTC. This sequence encodes CASSPDTAQETQYF.

The chain employs TRBV7-2 and TRBJ1-1, with TRBD1 as a possible D gene (6 bases). The CDR3 contains 14 residues. With 5 bases removed from V and 5 bases from J, the gap between germline ends came to 15 bases. Per germline, CDR1 SGHTA and CDR2 FQGNSA. The CDR3 DNA is TGTGCCAGCAGCATCAGAGGGGGTACGACTGAAGCTTTCTTT. Amino acids: CASSIRGGTTEAFF.

The chain carries TRBV12-3 or TRBV12-4 and TRBJ1-5, with TRBD1 identical over 7 bases. The V segment lost 3 bases and the J segment 4 bases; nucleotides outside the gene matches: 9. The CDR3 runs 16 residues. The CDR3 is CASSFLGQGVNQPQHF. CDR3 bases: TGTGCCAGCAGTTTTTTGGGGCAGGGGGTTAATCAGCCCCAGCATTTT.

This chain connects TRBV12-3 or TRBV12-4 to TRBJ1-5, with a possible D match to TRBD1 (5 bases). CDR3 length: 16 residues. The V gene lost 0 bases and the J gene lost 3 bases, with 12 bases spanning the gap. As DNA, the CDR3 is TGTGCCAGCAGTTTAGCCGCAGGGTCGTTCAATCAGCCCCAGCATTTT. Its protein product is CASSLAAGSFNQPQHF.

This clonotype appeared many times. The rearrangement uses TRBV12-3 or TRBV12-4 and TRBJ2-7; D call uncertain. The CDR3 consists of 14 residues. Trimming took off 4 bases at V and 5 bases at J, with 15 bases between the two ends. For the CDR3, the DNA is TGTGCCAGCAGTTCCCTCGGAAGGGCGAACGAGCAGTACTTC. This encodes CASSSLGRANEQYF.

The chain recombines TRBV10-3 with TRBJ1-4, with D unresolved. Germline CDR1 ENHRY, CDR2 SYGVKD. The CDR3 consists of 17 residues. V lost 2 bases and J lost 0, with 13 bases in between. The DNA for the CDR3 is TGTGCCATCAGTGAGCTTGGCAGCACCTCAACTAATGAAAAACTGTTTTTT. Its translation: CAISELGSTSTNEKLFF.

This clonotype was counted a few times. The chain employs TRBV27 and TRBJ2-5; TRBD1 matches 7 bases. V was clipped by 1 base and J by 5 bases; unmatched bases: 7. The CDR3 totals 15 residues. Germline lookup yields CDR1 MNHEY and CDR2 SMNVEV (reference sequence). Here the CDR3 reads CASSLLRGRLETQYF. The CDR3 DNA reads TGTGCCAGCAGTTTATTAAGGGGGCGGTTGGAGACCCAGTACTTC.